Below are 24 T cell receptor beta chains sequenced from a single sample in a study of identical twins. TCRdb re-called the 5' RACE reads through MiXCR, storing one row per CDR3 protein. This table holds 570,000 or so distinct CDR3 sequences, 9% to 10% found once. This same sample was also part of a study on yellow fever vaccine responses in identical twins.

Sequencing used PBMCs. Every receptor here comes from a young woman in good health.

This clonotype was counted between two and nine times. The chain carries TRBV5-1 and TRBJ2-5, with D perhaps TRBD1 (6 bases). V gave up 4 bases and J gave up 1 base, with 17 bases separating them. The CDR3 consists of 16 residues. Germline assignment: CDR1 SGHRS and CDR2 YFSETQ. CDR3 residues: CASSLTGIGAQETQYF. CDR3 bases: TGCGCCAGCAGCCTAACAGGGATAGGGGCCCAAGAGACCCAGTACTTC.

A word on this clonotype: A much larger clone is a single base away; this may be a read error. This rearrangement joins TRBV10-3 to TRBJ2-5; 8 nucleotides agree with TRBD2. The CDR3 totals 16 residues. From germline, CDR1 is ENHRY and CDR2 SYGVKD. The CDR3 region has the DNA TGTGCCATGAGTGAGATTATTAGCGGGATCGGGGAGACCCAGTACTTC. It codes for CAMSEIISGIGETQYF.

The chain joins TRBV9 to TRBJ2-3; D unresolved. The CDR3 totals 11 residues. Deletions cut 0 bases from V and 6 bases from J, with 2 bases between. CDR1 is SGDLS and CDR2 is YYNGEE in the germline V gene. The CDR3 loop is CASSVDDTQYF. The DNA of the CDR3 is TGTGCCAGCAGCGTAGACGATACGCAGTATTTT.

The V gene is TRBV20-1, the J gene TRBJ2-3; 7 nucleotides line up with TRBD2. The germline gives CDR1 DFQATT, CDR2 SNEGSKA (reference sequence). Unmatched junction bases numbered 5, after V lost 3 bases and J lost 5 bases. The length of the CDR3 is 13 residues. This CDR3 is CSASGRRGDTQYF. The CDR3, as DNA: TGCAGTGCTAGCGGGAGGAGGGGAGATACGCAGTATTTT.

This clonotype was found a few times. As DNA, the CDR3 is TGTGCCAGCAGGACTAGCGGGAGGGCCTACGGGGAGCTGTTTTTT. Translated, it gives CASRTSGRAYGELFF. J is TRBJ2-2 and V is TRBV12-3 or TRBV12-4; 14 bases agree with TRBD2. The CDR3 loop spans 15 amino acids. The V segment lost 6 bases and the J segment 7 bases; nucleotides outside the gene matches: 4.

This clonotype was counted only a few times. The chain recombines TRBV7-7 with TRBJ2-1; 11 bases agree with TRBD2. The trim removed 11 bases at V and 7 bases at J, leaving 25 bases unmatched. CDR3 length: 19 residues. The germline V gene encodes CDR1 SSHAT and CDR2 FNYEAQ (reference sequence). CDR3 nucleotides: TGTGCCCCCCTGGGGGCCCCAAAAGAGACTAGCGGGAATGAGAATGAGCAGTTCTTC. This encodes CAPLGAPKETSGNENEQFF.

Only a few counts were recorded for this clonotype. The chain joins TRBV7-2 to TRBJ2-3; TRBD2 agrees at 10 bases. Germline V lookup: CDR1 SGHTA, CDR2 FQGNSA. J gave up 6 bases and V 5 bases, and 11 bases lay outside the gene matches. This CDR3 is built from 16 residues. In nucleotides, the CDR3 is TGTGCCAGCAGCAAACAGGCTAGCGGGGGTTGGGATACGCAGTATTTT. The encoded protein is CASSKQASGGWDTQYF.

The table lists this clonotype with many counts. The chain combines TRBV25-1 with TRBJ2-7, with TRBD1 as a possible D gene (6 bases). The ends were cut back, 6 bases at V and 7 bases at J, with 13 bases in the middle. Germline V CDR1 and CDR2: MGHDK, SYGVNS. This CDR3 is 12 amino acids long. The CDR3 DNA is TGTGCCAGCAGAGGACAGTCCTCAGAGCAGTACTTC. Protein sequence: CASRGQSSEQYF.

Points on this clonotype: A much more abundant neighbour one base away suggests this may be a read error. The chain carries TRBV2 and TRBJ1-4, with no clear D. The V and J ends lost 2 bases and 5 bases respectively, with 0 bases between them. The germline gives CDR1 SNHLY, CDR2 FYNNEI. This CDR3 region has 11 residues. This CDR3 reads CASSENEKLFF. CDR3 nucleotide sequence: TGTGCCAGCAGTGAAAATGAAAAACTGTTTTTT.

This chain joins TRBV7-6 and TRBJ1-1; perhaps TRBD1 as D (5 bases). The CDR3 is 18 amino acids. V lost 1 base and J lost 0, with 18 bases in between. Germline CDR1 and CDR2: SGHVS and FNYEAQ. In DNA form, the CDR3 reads TGTGCCAGCAGCTTAGGAGGTAGGGACGGGGCACTGAACACTGAAGCTTTCTTT. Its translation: CASSLGGRDGALNTEAFF.

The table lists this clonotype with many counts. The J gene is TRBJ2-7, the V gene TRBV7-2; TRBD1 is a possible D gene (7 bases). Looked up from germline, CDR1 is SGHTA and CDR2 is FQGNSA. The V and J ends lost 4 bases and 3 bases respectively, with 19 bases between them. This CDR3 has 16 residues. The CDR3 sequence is CASSSPHQGGLYEQYF. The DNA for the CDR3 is TGTGCCAGCAGCTCCCCTCATCAGGGGGGCCTCTACGAGCAGTACTTC.

The CDR3 spells CASSFEGQSYEQYF. CDR3 DNA sequence: TGTGCCAGCAGCTTTGAGGGTCAATCCTACGAGCAGTACTTC. The gene calls are TRBV7-9 and TRBJ2-7, with D possibly TRBD2 on 5 matching bases. Germline V CDR1 and CDR2: SEHNR, FQNEAQ (reference sequence). V lost 3 bases and J 1 base, leaving 10 bases between the germline ends. This CDR3 has 14 residues. The full variable domain, completed using reference TRBV7-9 and TRBJ2-7, is DTGVSQNPRHKITKRGQNVTFRCDPISEHNRLYWYRQTLGQGPEFLTYFQNEAQLEKSRLLSDRFSAERPKGSFSTLEIQRTEQGDSAMYLCASSFEGQSYEQYFGPGTRLTVT.

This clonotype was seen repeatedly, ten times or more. CDR3 nucleotide sequence: TGCAGCGTTGTTAACCCGGGGACGGCTGAAGCTTTCTTT. Translating gives CSVVNPGTAEAFF. The chain combines TRBV29-1 with TRBJ1-1, with D maybe TRBD1 (5 bases). The CDR3 extends over 13 amino acids. Germline V gene data show CDR1 as SQVTM and CDR2 as ANQGSEA. Deletions cut 4 bases from V and 6 bases from J, with 15 bases between.

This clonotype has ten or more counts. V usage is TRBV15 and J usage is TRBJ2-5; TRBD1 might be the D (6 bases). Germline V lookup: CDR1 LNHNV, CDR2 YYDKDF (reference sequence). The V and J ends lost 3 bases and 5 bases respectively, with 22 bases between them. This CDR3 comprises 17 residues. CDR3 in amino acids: CATSRTGRTASGETQYF. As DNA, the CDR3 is TGTGCCACCAGCAGGACAGGCCGGACAGCCTCAGGGGAGACCCAGTACTTC.

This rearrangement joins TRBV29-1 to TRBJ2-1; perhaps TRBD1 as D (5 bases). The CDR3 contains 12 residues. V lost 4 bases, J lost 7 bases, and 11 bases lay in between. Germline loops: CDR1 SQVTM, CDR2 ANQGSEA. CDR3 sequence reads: CSVAPQGNEQFF. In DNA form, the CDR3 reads TGCAGCGTTGCTCCTCAGGGAAATGAGCAGTTCTTC.

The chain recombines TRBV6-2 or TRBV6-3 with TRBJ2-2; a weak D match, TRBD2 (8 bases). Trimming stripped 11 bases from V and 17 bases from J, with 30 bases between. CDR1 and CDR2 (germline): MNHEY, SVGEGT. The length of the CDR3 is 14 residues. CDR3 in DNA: TGTGCCGTTGGAGTAGCGGGGACCAGGGGGGGATCCTTTTTT. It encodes CAVGVAGTRGGSFF.

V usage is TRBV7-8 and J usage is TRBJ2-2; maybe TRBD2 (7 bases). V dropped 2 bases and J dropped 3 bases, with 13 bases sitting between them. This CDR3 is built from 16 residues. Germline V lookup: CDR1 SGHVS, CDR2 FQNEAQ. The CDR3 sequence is CASSLSGGQYTGELFF. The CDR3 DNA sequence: TGTGCCAGCAGCTTATCCGGGGGGCAATACACCGGGGAGCTGTTTTTT.

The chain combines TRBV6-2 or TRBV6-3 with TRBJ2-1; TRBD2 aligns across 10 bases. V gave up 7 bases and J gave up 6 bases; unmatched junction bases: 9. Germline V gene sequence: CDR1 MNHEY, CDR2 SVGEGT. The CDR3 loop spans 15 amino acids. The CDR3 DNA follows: TGTGCCAGCACTCGCGCAGCGGGAGGGCCCAATGAGCAGTTCTTC. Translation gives CASTRAAGGPNEQFF.

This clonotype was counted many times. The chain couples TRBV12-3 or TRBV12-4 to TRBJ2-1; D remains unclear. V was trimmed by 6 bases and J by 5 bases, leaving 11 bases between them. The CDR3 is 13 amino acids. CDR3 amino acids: CASSLGSDNEQFF. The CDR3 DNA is TGTGCCAGCAGCTTGGGTTCTGACAATGAGCAGTTCTTC.

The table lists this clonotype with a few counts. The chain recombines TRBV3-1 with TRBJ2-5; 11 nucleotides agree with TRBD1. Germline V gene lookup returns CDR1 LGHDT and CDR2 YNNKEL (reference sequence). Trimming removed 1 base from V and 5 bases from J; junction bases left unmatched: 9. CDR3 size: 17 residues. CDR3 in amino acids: CASSQVGGQGAGETQYF. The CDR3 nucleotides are TGTGCCAGCAGCCAAGTCGGCGGACAGGGGGCGGGGGAGACCCAGTACTTC.

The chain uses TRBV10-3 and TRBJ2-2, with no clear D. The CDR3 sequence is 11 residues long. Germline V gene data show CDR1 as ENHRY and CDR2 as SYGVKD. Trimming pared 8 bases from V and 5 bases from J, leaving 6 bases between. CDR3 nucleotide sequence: TGTGCCATCGGTTCGACCGGGGAGCTGTTTTTT. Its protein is CAIGSTGELFF.

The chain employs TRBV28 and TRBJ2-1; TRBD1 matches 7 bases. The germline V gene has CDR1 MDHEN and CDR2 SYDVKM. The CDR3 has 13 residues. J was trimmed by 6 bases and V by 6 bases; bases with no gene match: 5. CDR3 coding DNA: TGTGCCAGCAGAAAGACAGGGTTCAATGAGCAGTTCTTC. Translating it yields CASRKTGFNEQFF.

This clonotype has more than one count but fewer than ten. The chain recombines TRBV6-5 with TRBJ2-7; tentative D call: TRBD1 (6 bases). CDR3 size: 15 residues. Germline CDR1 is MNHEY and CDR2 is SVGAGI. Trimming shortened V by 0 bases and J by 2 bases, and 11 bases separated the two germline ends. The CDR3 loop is CASSYSGGQPYEQYF. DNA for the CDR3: TGTGCCAGCAGTTACTCTGGGGGACAACCCTACGAGCAGTACTTC.

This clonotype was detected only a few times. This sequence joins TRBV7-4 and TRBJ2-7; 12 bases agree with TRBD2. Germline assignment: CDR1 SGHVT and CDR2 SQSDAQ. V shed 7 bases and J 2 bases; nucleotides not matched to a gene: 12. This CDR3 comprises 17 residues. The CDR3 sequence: CASKTNLPSGRAYEQYF. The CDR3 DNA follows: TGTGCCAGCAAGACGAACTTGCCTAGCGGGAGGGCCTACGAGCAGTACTTC.